Presented here are 8 T cell receptor beta chains from one specimen sequenced in a study of blood T cell repertoires in COVID-19. Generated by immunoSEQ multiplex PCR, the TCRdb table keeps only in-frame clones and is missing some. This sample has about 190,000 clones, with roughly 80% found just once. Source material: peripheral blood. The origin of the receptors is a woman in her sixties or seventies with COVID-19, enrolled during active disease.

The J gene is TRBJ2-1, the V gene TRBV19; 11 bases match TRBD2. Germline CDR1 and CDR2: LNHDA and SQIVND (reference sequence). V lost 4 bases to trimming and J lost 5 bases; unmatched junction nucleotides: 4. This CDR3 is built from 15 residues. The CDR3, as DNA: TGTGCCAGTAGTAGGGGACTAGCGGACCACAATGAGCAGTTCTTC. It is translated as CASSRGLADHNEQFF. Full variable domain (missing parts from reference TRBV19 and TRBJ2-1): DGGITQSPKYLFRKEGQNVTLSCEQNLNHDAMYWYRQDPGQGLRLIYYSQIVNDFQKGDIAEGYSVSREKKESFPLTVTSAQKNPTAFYLCASSRGLADHNEQFFGPGTRLTVL.

The genes are TRBV5-6 and TRBJ2-7; perhaps TRBD2 as D (5 bases). V was clipped by 0 bases and J by 2 bases, with 15 bases between them. This CDR3 spans 16 amino acids. Per the germline V gene, CDR1 is SGHDT and CDR2 is YYEEEE. The CDR3 reads CASSLASGWGTYEQYF. CDR3 sequence (DNA): TGTGCCAGCAGCTTGGCGTCGGGGTGGGGAACCTACGAGCAGTACTTC.

This rearrangement joins TRBV10-3 to TRBJ1-5; maybe TRBD1 (6 bases). This CDR3 has 14 amino acids. Germline V CDR1 and CDR2: ENHRY, SYGVKD. The V gene lost 3 bases and the J gene lost 3 bases, with 9 bases spanning the gap. CDR3 loop: CAISDDRTNQPQHF. The CDR3 DNA reads as TGTGCCATCAGTGACGACAGGACCAATCAGCCCCAGCATTTT.

The chain recombines TRBV19 with TRBJ1-2; D may be TRBD1 (5 bases). CDR1 is LNHDA and CDR2 is SQIVND in the germline V gene (reference sequence). The CDR3 spans 12 residues. V gave up 7 bases and J gave up 1 base, with 7 bases separating them. In DNA, the CDR3 is TGTGCCAGTAAGGGGATTAACTATGGCTACACCTTC. Translation: CASKGINYGYTF.

This clone was recorded once. This chain joins TRBV7-2 and TRBJ1-1, with unresolved D. Trimming removed 0 bases from V and 1 base from J, with 9 bases in between. This CDR3 region has 15 residues. Germline loops: CDR1 SGHTA, CDR2 FQGNSA. The CDR3: CASSLAQVSNTEAFF. CDR3 nucleotide sequence: TGTGCCAGCAGCTTAGCCCAGGTGTCGAACACTGAAGCTTTCTTT.

V is TRBV4-2 and J is TRBJ1-2; D is unresolved. Germline assignment: CDR1 LGHNA and CDR2 YNFKEQ. Trimming took off 0 bases at V and 4 bases at J, with 12 bases between the two ends. The CDR3 is made up of 15 amino acids. The CDR3 bases are TGTGCCAGCAGCCAAGATCAGAGTTCAGGCTATGGCTACACCTTC. Translated, it gives CASSQDQSSGYGYTF.

The chain combines TRBV28 with TRBJ2-7; the D gene is possibly TRBD2 (6 bases). Germline-derived CDR1 and CDR2 are MDHEN and SYDVKM. V was cut by 4 bases and J by 5 bases, with 12 bases left in between. The CDR3 consists of 13 residues. CDR3 loop: CASSSYPGDEQYV. Written as DNA, the CDR3 is TGTGCCAGCAGTTCCTACCCGGGGGACGAGCAGTACGTC.

The chain has TRBV19 and TRBJ1-5; 7 bases line up with TRBD1. The germline CDR1 and CDR2 sequences are LNHDA and SQIVND (reference sequence). This CDR3 comprises 16 residues. With 7 bases clipped from V and 4 bases from J, the junction kept 13 bases outside the gene matches. The CDR3 DNA sequence: TGTGCCAGTACCCCGACCAGGGGGAGAGGAAATCAGCCCCAGCATTTT. This codes for CASTPTRGRGNQPQHF. Based on the CDR3 plus reference TRBV19 and TRBJ1-5, the full variable domain is DGGITQSPKYLFRKEGQNVTLSCEQNLNHDAMYWYRQDPGQGLRLIYYSQIVNDFQKGDIAEGYSVSREKKESFPLTVTSAQKNPTAFYLCASTPTRGRGNQPQHFGDGTRLSIL.